This is a list of T cell receptor beta chains from one sample in a study of CD8+ T cells in alopecia areata. Generated by immunoSEQ multiplex PCR, the TCRdb table keeps only in-frame clones and is missing some. Of about 120,000 clones listed, more than 45% are singletons. This specimen was CD4+ T cells sorted from blood, taken at week 4, from a patient treated with tofacitinib. Receptors originate from a human donor with alopecia areata. Both conserved end residues are part of each CDR3. D genes are given only for firm matches. Expanded clones get a size class; other rows say once, few or many, or leave the size out.

abundance: -
j_gene: TRBJ1-2
d_gene: -
v_gene: TRBV4-1
CDR3nt: TGCGCCAGCAGCCCCTACCTTGCTAACCAGGGTTGGGGCTACACCTTC
CDR3aa: CASSPYLANQGWGYTF

abundance: -
j_gene: TRBJ2-1
d_gene: -
v_gene: TRBV30
CDR3nt: TGTGCCTGGAGTGTAGGACTTTACAATGAGCAGTTCTTC
CDR3aa: CAWSVGLYNEQFF

abundance: -
j_gene: TRBJ2-5
d_gene: TRBD1
v_gene: TRBV11-2
CDR3nt: TGTGCCAGCAGCTCTGACAGGGGGGAGACCCAGTACTTC
CDR3aa: CASSSDRGETQYF

abundance: -
j_gene: TRBJ2-5
d_gene: TRBD2
v_gene: TRBV5-1
CDR3nt: TGCGCCAGCAGACCCGGAGTGCGGGAGGAGACCCAGTACTTC
CDR3aa: CASRPGVREETQYF

abundance: -
j_gene: TRBJ2-2
d_gene: TRBD2
v_gene: TRBV29-1
CDR3nt: TGCAGCGTTGGGTTATTATCTAGCGGGGGTAATCGGGAAAACACCGGGGAGCTGTTTTTT
CDR3aa: CSVGLLSSGGNRENTGELFF

abundance: -
j_gene: TRBJ2-5
d_gene: TRBD2
v_gene: TRBV30
CDR3nt: TGTGCCTGGAGTGTTGGTAGCGGGAGAATCCAAGAGACCCAGTACTTC
CDR3aa: CAWSVGSGRIQETQYF

abundance: -
j_gene: TRBJ2-7
d_gene: -
v_gene: TRBV5-1
CDR3nt: TGCGCCAGCAGCTTGGCCCAGGGGAACTCGGGAGAGCAGTACTTC
CDR3aa: CASSLAQGNSGEQYF

abundance: -
j_gene: TRBJ2-4
d_gene: TRBD1
v_gene: TRBV5-1
CDR3nt: TGCGCCAGCAGCGCCTCCGCTGGGACAGGGACGAACATTCAGTACTTC
CDR3aa: CASSASAGTGTNIQYF

abundance: few
j_gene: TRBJ2-2
d_gene: TRBD1
v_gene: TRBV11-2
CDR3nt: TGTGCCAGCAGCTCTACGGGACAGGGGAACACCGGGGAGCTGTTTTTT
CDR3aa: CASSSTGQGNTGELFF

abundance: -
j_gene: TRBJ2-7
d_gene: -
v_gene: TRBV5-1
CDR3nt: TGCGCCAGCAGCTTGCGTTTTGTACAGGGTGTGGACGAGCAGTACTTC
CDR3aa: CASSLRFVQGVDEQYF

abundance: -
j_gene: TRBJ1-4
d_gene: -
v_gene: TRBV28
CDR3nt: TGTGCCAGCACCCATATGACCGGGACGCATGAAAAACTGTTTTTT
CDR3aa: CASTHMTGTHEKLFF

abundance: few
j_gene: TRBJ2-5
d_gene: -
v_gene: TRBV30
CDR3nt: TGTGCCGGAGGGAGTAACCAAGAGACCCAGTACTTC
CDR3aa: CAGGSNQETQYF

abundance: few
j_gene: TRBJ2-7
d_gene: -
v_gene: TRBV5-4
CDR3nt: TGTGCCAGCAGCCAAGGGGTGGACTACGAGCAGTACTTC
CDR3aa: CASSQGVDYEQYF

abundance: -
j_gene: TRBJ1-5
d_gene: -
v_gene: TRBV29-1
CDR3nt: TGCAGCGTTGCGAGGGGTAGCAATCAGCCCCAGCATTTT
CDR3aa: CSVARGSNQPQHF

abundance: once
j_gene: TRBJ1-2
d_gene: -
v_gene: TRBV2
CDR3nt: TGTGCCAGCACTCACGGTCAGAGTGGGCAGAGGGGCTACACCTTC
CDR3aa: CASTHGQSGQRGYTF

abundance: few
j_gene: TRBJ1-5
d_gene: -
v_gene: TRBV30
CDR3nt: TGTGCCTGGACCATTCAGGGTCAGCCCCAGCATTTT
CDR3aa: CAWTIQGQPQHF

abundance: -
j_gene: TRBJ2-5
d_gene: -
v_gene: TRBV6-5
CDR3nt: TGTGCCAGCAGTTTTCTCCAGTGGGGGACCCAGTACTTC
CDR3aa: CASSFLQWGTQYF

abundance: -
j_gene: TRBJ2-7
d_gene: -
v_gene: TRBV29-1
CDR3nt: TGCAGCGTTGCAACTCTCGAACCCTACGAGCAGTACTTC
CDR3aa: CSVATLEPYEQYF

abundance: -
j_gene: TRBJ1-2
d_gene: TRBD1
v_gene: TRBV5-1
CDR3nt: TGCGCCAGCAGCTTGGACTCTCAGGGGGCGGATGGCTACACCTTC
CDR3aa: CASSLDSQGADGYTF

abundance: few
j_gene: TRBJ2-7
d_gene: -
v_gene: TRBV30
CDR3nt: TGTGCCTGGATTAGGCAGGGACGGCCCTACGAGCAGTACTTC
CDR3aa: CAWIRQGRPYEQYF

abundance: few
j_gene: TRBJ2-4
d_gene: TRBD1
v_gene: TRBV5-1
CDR3nt: TGCGCCAGCAGCTTGGGGACAGGGGGCAACATTCAGTACTTC
CDR3aa: CASSLGTGGNIQYF

abundance: -
j_gene: TRBJ1-4
d_gene: -
v_gene: TRBV30
CDR3nt: TGTGCCTGGAGTGTTCAGCGGAAGGCTAATGAAAAACTGTTTTTT
CDR3aa: CAWSVQRKANEKLFF

abundance: -
j_gene: TRBJ2-3
d_gene: TRBD2
v_gene: TRBV4-1
CDR3nt: TGCGCCAGCAGCCGCCTCGGACTAGCGACAGATACGCAGTATTTT
CDR3aa: CASSRLGLATDTQYF

abundance: -
j_gene: TRBJ2-5
d_gene: TRBD2
v_gene: TRBV7-9
CDR3nt: TGTGCCAGCAGCCCACTGCCGAGACTAGCGGGAGAACAAGAGACCCAGTACTTC
CDR3aa: CASSPLPRLAGEQETQYF

abundance: -
j_gene: TRBJ2-3
d_gene: TRBD2
v_gene: TRBV9
CDR3nt: TGTGCCAGCAGCGGCCTTAGCGGGAGCACAGATACGCAGTATTTT
CDR3aa: CASSGLSGSTDTQYF

abundance: few
j_gene: TRBJ2-7
d_gene: TRBD1
v_gene: TRBV29-1
CDR3nt: TGCAGCGCCCAGCACAGGGGCGAGCAGTACTTC
CDR3aa: CSAQHRGEQYF

abundance: once
j_gene: TRBJ1-2
d_gene: -
v_gene: TRBV25-1
CDR3nt: TGTGCCAGCAGTGAGAGGTGGGTGAGGGGCTACACCTTC
CDR3aa: CASSERWVRGYTF

abundance: -
j_gene: TRBJ1-3
d_gene: TRBD1
v_gene: TRBV7-2
CDR3nt: TGTGCCAGCAGCTTCCAGGGGGCTGGAAACACCATATATTTT
CDR3aa: CASSFQGAGNTIYF

abundance: -
j_gene: TRBJ1-2
d_gene: TRBD1
v_gene: TRBV2
CDR3nt: TGTGCCAGCAGATACCGGGACAGTGGGCTTTATGGCTACACCTTC
CDR3aa: CASRYRDSGLYGYTF

abundance: -
j_gene: TRBJ2-6
d_gene: -
v_gene: TRBV14
CDR3nt: TGTGCCAGCAGCCAAGAAGGGTTGATCCGGGGCCCTGGGGCCAACGTCCTGACTTTC
CDR3aa: CASSQEGLIRGPGANVLTF

abundance: -
j_gene: TRBJ2-7
d_gene: -
v_gene: TRBV5-1
CDR3nt: TGCGCCAGCAGCCCGGGTGGGGAGAGGGACTACGAGCAGTACTTC
CDR3aa: CASSPGGERDYEQYF

abundance: few
j_gene: TRBJ1-2
d_gene: -
v_gene: TRBV7-9
CDR3nt: TGTGCCAGCAGCGTCAACAGGGAGGGCTACACCTTC
CDR3aa: CASSVNREGYTF

abundance: -
j_gene: TRBJ2-1
d_gene: -
v_gene: TRBV30
CDR3nt: TGTGCCTGGACTCGACTGGGGAGGAATGAGCAGTTCTTC
CDR3aa: CAWTRLGRNEQFF

abundance: -
j_gene: TRBJ2-7
d_gene: -
v_gene: TRBV5-1
CDR3nt: TGCGCCAGCAGCGGGAACTACGAGCAGTACTTC
CDR3aa: CASSGNYEQYF

abundance: -
j_gene: TRBJ1-1
d_gene: -
v_gene: TRBV29-1
CDR3nt: TGCAGCTCTAAGATAAACATGGACACTGAAGCTTTCTTT
CDR3aa: CSSKINMDTEAFF